Reported below is one T cell receptor (beta chain). Germline V gene sequence: CDR1 MGHRA, CDR2 YSYEKL. The CDR3 contains 18 residues. J lost 9 bases, V lost 0 bases, and 14 bases had no gene match. The data were obtained in a study of cytomegalovirus exposure and HLA in healthy donors. Primers for the PCR totalled 60 Vbeta and 13 Jbeta. Using immunoSEQ multiplex PCR, the repertoire was profiled, and TCRdb retains in-frame clones only, with some absent. The sample comprises 130,000 to 150,000 clones, approximately 79% of which are singletons, and under 3.5% rests with the top ten. Sequencing was carried out using PBMCs. This chain links TRBV4-1 with TRBJ2-1, with 10 positions matching TRBD2. The TCR sequence derives from a woman between 25 and 40 years old in good health and CMV-seronegative. The CDR3, as DNA: TGCGCCAGCAGCCAAGATAGAGCGGGGGGGACCCAACGGGGTGAGCAGTTCTTC. This translates into CASSQDRAGGTQRGEQFF.